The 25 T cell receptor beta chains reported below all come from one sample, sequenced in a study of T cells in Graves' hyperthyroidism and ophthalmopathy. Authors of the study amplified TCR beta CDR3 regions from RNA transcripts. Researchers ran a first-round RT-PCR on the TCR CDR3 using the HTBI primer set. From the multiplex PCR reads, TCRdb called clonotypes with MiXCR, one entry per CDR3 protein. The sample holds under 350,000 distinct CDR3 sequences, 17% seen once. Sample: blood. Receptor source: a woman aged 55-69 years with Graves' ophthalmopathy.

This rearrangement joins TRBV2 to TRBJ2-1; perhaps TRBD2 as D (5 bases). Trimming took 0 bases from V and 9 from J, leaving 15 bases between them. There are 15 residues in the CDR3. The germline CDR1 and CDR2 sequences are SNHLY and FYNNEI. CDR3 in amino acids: CASSEADVAKGEQFF. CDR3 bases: TGTGCCAGCAGTGAAGCGGACGTAGCGAAGGGTGAGCAGTTCTTC. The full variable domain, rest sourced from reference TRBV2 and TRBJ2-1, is EPEVTQTPSHQVTQMGQEVILRCVPISNHLYFYWYRQILGQKVEFLVSFYNNEISEKSEIFDDQFSVERPDGSNFTLKIRSTKLEDSAMYFCASSEADVAKGEQFFGPGTRLTVL.

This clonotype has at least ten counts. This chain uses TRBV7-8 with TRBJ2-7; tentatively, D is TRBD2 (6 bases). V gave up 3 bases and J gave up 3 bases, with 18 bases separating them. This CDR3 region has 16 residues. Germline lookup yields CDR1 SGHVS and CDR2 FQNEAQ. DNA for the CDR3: TGTGCCAGCAGCTTGGGCGATGGGCAGGGAGGCTACGAGCAGTACTTC. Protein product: CASSLGDGQGGYEQYF.

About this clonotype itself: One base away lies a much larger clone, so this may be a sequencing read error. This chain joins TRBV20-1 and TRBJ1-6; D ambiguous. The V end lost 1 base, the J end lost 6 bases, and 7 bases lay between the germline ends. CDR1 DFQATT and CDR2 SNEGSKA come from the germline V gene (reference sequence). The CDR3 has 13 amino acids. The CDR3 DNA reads TGCAGTGCTAGAGTCAGACCTAATTCACCCCTCCACTTT. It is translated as CSARVRPNSPLHF.

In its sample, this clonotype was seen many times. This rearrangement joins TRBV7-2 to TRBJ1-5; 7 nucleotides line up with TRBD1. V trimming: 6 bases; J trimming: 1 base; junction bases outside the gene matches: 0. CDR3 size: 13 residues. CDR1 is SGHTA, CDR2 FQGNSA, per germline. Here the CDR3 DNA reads TGTGCCAGCAGGGGACAGAGCAATCAGCCCCAGCATTTT. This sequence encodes CASRGQSNQPQHF.

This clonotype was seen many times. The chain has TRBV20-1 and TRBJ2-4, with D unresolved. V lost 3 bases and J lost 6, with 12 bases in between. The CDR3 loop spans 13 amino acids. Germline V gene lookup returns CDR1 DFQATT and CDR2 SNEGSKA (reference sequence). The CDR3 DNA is TGCAGTGCTAGCGGTGGTTCTCTAAACATTCAGTACTTC. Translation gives CSASGGSLNIQYF.

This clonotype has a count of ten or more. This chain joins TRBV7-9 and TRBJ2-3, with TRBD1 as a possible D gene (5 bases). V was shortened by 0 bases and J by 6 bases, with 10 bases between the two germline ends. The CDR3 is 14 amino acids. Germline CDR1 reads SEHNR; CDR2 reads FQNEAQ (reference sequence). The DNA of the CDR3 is TGTGCCAGCAGCTTAGCGTTTGGGGCGGATACGCAGTATTTT. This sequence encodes CASSLAFGADTQYF.

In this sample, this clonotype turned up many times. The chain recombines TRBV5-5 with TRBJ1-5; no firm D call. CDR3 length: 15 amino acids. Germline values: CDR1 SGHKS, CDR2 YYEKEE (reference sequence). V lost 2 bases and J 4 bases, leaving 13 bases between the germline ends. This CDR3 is CASSFQVGWNQPQHF. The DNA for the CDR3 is TGTGCCAGCAGCTTTCAGGTGGGTTGGAATCAGCCCCAGCATTTT.

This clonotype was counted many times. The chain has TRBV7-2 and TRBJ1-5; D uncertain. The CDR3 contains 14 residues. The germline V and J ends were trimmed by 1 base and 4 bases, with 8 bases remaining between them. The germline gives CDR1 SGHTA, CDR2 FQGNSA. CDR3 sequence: CASSLGVRNQPQHF. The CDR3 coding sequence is TGTGCCAGCAGCTTAGGAGTCCGAAATCAGCCCCAGCATTTT.

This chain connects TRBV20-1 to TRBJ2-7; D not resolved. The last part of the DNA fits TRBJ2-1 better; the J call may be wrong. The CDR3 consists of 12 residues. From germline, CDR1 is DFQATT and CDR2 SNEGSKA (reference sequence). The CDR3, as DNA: TGCAGTGCTAGAGATATTCCCTACGAGCAGTTCTTC. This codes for CSARDIPYEQFF.

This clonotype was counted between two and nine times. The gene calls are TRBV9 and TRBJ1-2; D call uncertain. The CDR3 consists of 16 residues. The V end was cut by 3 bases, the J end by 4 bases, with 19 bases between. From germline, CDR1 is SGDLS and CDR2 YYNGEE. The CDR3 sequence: CASSAPHGSDRYGYTF. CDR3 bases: TGTGCCAGCAGCGCACCCCACGGGTCGGACCGCTATGGCTACACCTTC. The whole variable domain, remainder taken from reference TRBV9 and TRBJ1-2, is DSGVTQTPKHLITATGQRVTLRCSPRSGDLSVYWYQQSLDQGLQFLIQYYNGEERAKGNILERFSAQQFPDLHSELNLSSLELGDSALYFCASSAPHGSDRYGYTFGSGTRLTVV.

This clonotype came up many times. CDR3 DNA: TGTGCCAGCAGTTACACCCTTCTGACAGGGCTGGGTGGCTACACCTTC. It specifies CASSYTLLTGLGGYTF. This chain connects TRBV6-1 to TRBJ1-2, with 7 positions matching TRBD1. Trimming at V came to 5 bases and at J to 7 bases, leaving 16 bases not matched to a gene. The germline CDR1 and CDR2 sequences are MNHNS and SASEGT. The CDR3 has 16 residues.

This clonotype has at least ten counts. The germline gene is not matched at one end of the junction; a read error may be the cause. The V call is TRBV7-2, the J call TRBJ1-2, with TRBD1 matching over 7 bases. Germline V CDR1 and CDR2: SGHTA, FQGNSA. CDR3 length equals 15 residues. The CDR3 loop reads CAGSLSAGGAYGYTF. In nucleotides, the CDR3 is TGTGCCGGCAGCTTATCGGCAGGGGGTGCCTATGGCTACACCTTC.

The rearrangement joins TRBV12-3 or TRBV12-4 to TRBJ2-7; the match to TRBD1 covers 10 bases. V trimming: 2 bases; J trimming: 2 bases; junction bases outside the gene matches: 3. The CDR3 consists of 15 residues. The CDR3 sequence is CASSLSGTGAYEQYF. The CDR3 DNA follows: TGTGCCAGCAGTTTATCCGGGACAGGGGCCTACGAGCAGTACTTC.

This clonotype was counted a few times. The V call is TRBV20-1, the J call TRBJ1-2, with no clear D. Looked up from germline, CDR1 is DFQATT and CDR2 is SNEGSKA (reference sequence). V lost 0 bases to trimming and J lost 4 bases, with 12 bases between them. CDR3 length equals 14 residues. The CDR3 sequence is CSARDRLAGYGYTF. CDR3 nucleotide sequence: TGCAGTGCTAGAGATCGTCTCGCCGGCTATGGCTACACCTTC.

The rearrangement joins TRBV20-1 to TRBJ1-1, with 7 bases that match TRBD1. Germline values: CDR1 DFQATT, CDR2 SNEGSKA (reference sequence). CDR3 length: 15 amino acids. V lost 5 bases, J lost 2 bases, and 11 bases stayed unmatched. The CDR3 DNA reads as TGCAGTGCTCCCCGCAGGGGGGATATCAACACTGAAGCTTTCTTT. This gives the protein CSAPRRGDINTEAFF.

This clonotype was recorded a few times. The CDR3 DNA follows: TGTGCTAGTGGTTTCGGGGAGGACGGTCAGTGGCCCCAGCATTTT. Encoded protein: CASGFGEDGQWPQHF. The genes are TRBV12-5 and TRBJ1-5; D is ambiguous. This CDR3 has 15 amino acids. Trimming cost V 3 bases and J 9 bases, with 18 bases left between them. Germline assignment: CDR1 LGHNT and CDR2 FRNRAP.

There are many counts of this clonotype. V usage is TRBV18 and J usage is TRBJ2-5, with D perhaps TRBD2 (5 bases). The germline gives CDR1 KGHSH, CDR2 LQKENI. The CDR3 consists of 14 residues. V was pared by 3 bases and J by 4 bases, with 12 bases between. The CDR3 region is CASSPGRGRETQYF. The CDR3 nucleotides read TGTGCCAGCTCACCGGGCAGAGGGCGAGAGACCCAGTACTTC.

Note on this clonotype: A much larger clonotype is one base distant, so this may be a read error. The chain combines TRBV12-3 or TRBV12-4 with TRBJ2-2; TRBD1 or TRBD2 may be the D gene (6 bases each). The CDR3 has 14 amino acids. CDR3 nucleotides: TGTGCCAGCAGTTTCCGGAGGGGGTCCGGGGAGCTGTCTTTT. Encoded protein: CASSFRRGSGELSF.

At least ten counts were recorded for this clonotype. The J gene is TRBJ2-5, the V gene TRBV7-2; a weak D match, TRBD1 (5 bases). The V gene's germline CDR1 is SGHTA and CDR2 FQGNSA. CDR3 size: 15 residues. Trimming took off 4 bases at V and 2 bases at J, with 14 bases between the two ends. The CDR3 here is CASSSAPKGQETQYF. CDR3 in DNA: TGTGCCAGCAGCTCGGCCCCAAAGGGGCAAGAGACCCAGTACTTC.

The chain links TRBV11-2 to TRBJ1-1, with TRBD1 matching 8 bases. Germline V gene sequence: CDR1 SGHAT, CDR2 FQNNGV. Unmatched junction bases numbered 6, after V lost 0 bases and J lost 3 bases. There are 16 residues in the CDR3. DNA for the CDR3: TGTGCCAGCAGCTTAGATCGACAGGGGAGGGACACTGAAGCTTTCTTT. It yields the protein CASSLDRQGRDTEAFF.

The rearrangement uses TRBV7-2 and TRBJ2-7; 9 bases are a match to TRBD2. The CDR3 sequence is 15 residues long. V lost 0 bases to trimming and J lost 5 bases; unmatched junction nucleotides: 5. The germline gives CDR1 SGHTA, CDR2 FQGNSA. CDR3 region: CASSLASGGFHEQYF. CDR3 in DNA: TGTGCCAGCAGCTTAGCTAGCGGGGGCTTCCACGAGCAGTACTTC.

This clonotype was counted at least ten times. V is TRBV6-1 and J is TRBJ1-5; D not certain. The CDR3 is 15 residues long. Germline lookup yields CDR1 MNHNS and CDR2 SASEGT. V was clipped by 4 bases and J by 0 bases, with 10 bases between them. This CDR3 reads CASSASGASNQPQHF. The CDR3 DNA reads TGTGCCAGCAGTGCCTCAGGAGCTAGCAATCAGCCCCAGCATTTT.

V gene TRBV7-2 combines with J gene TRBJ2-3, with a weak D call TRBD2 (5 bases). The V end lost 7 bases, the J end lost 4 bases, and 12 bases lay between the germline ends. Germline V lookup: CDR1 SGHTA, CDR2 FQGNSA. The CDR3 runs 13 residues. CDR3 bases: TGTGCCAGCACCCCCGCCGGGGCAGATACGCAGTATTTT. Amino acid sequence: CASTPAGADTQYF.

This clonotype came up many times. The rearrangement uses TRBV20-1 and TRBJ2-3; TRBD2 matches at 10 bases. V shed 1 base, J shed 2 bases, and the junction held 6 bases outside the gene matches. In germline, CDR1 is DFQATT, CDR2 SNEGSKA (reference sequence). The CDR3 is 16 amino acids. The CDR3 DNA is TGCAGTGCTAGAGGGAGCGGGAGGGCCAACACAGATACGCAGTATTTT. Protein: CSARGSGRANTDTQYF.

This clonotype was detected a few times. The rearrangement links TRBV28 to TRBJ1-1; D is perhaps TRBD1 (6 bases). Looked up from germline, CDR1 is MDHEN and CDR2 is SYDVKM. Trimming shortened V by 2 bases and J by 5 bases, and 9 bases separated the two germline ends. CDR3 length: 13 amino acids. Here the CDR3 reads CASSLQTGTEAFF. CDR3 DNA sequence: TGTGCCAGCAGTTTACAAACAGGGACTGAAGCTTTCTTT.